The 5 T cell receptor beta chains presented below share a single source sample, sequenced in a study of T-cell memory formation after mild COVID-19. TCRdb re-derived calls from the 5' RACE reads in MiXCR, one entry per CDR3 protein. Here the sample spans about 280,000 distinct CDR3 sequences, around 8% being singletons. Sample: PBMCs or a T cell subset sorted from them (not recorded which). These receptors were obtained from a man aged 18 to 35 who had mild COVID-19 (a few samples of this study predate the infection). Cell type and time point are not known.

This rearrangement joins TRBV20-1 to TRBJ1-4; D gene unclear. Germline CDR1 reads DFQATT; CDR2 reads SNEGSKA (reference sequence). CDR3 length: 15 amino acids. V lost 5 bases to trimming and J lost 0 bases, with 13 bases between them. The CDR3 region is CSARPAQATNEKLFF. For the CDR3, the DNA is TGCAGTGCTCGACCGGCGCAGGCAACTAATGAAAAACTGTTTTTT.

The genes are TRBV6-5 and TRBJ1-1, with D tentatively TRBD1 (5 bases). This CDR3 is built from 13 residues. The V gene lost 11 bases and the J gene lost 3 bases, with 16 bases spanning the gap. CDR1 is MNHEY, CDR2 SVGAGI, per germline. CDR3 in DNA: TGTGCCCGAGGGGCACGACCTCACACTGAAGCTTTCTTT. It translates to CARGARPHTEAFF.

The J gene is TRBJ2-3, the V gene TRBV4-1; TRBD2 aligns across 10 bases. CDR1 MGHRA and CDR2 YSYEKL come from the germline V gene. Losses at the gene ends were 0 bases for V and 0 bases for J; bases not matched to a gene: 12. This CDR3 contains 20 residues. CDR3 residues: CASSQDQSSGGSSSTDTQYF. CDR3 bases: TGCGCCAGCAGCCAAGATCAGTCTAGCGGGGGATCGTCTAGCACAGATACGCAGTATTTT.

This clonotype was picked up a small number of times. The chain combines TRBV7-9 with TRBJ1-1; D gene ambiguous. In germline, CDR1 is SEHNR, CDR2 FQNEAQ (reference sequence). V was trimmed by 5 bases and J by 1 base, leaving 11 bases between them. The CDR3 length is 14 residues. The CDR3 bases are TGTGCCAGCAGCCCAGAGAGTAGGAACACTGAAGCTTTCTTT. Its translation: CASSPESRNTEAFF.

Only a few counts were recorded for this clonotype. The chain couples TRBV12-3 or TRBV12-4 to TRBJ2-1; TRBD2 agrees at 10 bases. There are 16 residues in the CDR3. Trimming removed 8 bases from V and 0 bases from J; junction bases left unmatched: 7. This CDR3 reads CASGASGGASYNEQFF. CDR3 DNA sequence: TGTGCCAGCGGCGCTAGCGGGGGCGCCTCCTACAATGAGCAGTTCTTC.